This passage covers 21 T cell receptor beta chains from one sample sequenced in a study of T-cell reconstitution after alpha-beta-depleted transplantation in children (TCRdb year 2016). The treatment or condition label corresponds to: allogeneic hematopoietic cell transplantation with graft depleted of TCRalphabeta T cells and CD19 B cells. Libraries were constructed by PCR. TCRdb shows the sequencer as Illumina HiSeq 2500. To normalize quantification of the TCRbeta repertoire, the TCR libraries were built with molecular barcoding that relied on unique molecular identifiers. TCRdb reran the public reads through fastp at Q25 and MiXCR, keeping productive beta chains. All rows with the same CDR3 protein become a single entry with the most common DNA and genes. Here the sample has around 670,000 distinct CDR3 sequences; around 12% occur a single time. 0.79% of the sample comes from the top ten. Sequences were derived from PBMCs, sampled before TCRalphabeta/CD19-depleted stem cell transplant. The receptor source for this set is a girl aged 2 to 10 with congenital amegakaryocytic thrombocytopenia, due to receive a stem cell transplant.

This clonotype was seen more than once but under ten times. The chain is built from TRBV12-3 or TRBV12-4 and TRBJ1-6, with unresolved D. The ends were cut back, 1 base at V and 3 bases at J, with 7 bases in the middle. This CDR3 region has 15 residues. CDR3 bases: TGTGCCAGCAGTTTAGGACGGTTCTATAATTCACCCCTCCACTTT. Its translation is CASSLGRFYNSPLHF.

A few counts support this clonotype. The chain couples TRBV20-1 to TRBJ2-2, with 11 bases matching TRBD1. V gave up 1 base and J gave up 5 bases; unmatched junction bases: 3. This CDR3 spans 15 amino acids. Germline-derived CDR1 and CDR2 are DFQATT and SNEGSKA (reference sequence). CDR3 region: CSARGGQGVTGELFF. CDR3 DNA: TGCAGTGCTAGAGGGGGACAGGGGGTGACCGGGGAGCTGTTTTTT.

The sample holds a few counts of this clonotype. The chain employs TRBV7-9 and TRBJ1-1; TRBD1 is a possible D gene (6 bases). CDR3 length equals 14 residues. V was cut by 1 base and J by 5 bases, with 11 bases left in between. The V gene's germline CDR1 is SEHNR and CDR2 FQNEAQ (reference sequence). CDR3 in DNA: TGTGCCAGCAGCTTAGGCAGGGGTGGGACTGAAGCTTTCTTT. It is translated as CASSLGRGGTEAFF.

This clonotype was recorded many times. The CDR3 region has the DNA TGCGCCAGCAGCTTAAGGACAGCGGCGTTGGATGGCTACACCTTC. Encoded protein: CASSLRTAALDGYTF. The V gene is TRBV5-1, the J gene TRBJ1-2; tentatively, D is TRBD1 (6 bases). CDR1 and CDR2 from the germline V gene are SGHRS and YFSETQ. V lost 2 bases and J 6 bases, leaving 17 bases between the germline ends. This CDR3 has 15 amino acids.

This clonotype was counted many times. CDR3 residues: CASSFASSNTEAFF. The CDR3 DNA reads TGCGCCAGCAGCTTTGCCAGCAGCAACACTGAAGCTTTCTTT. The chain recombines TRBV5-1 with TRBJ1-1; the D is unclear. There are 14 residues in the CDR3. Trimming left V 2 bases short and J 2 bases short, with 10 bases between. Germline CDR1 SGHRS, CDR2 YFSETQ.

This clonotype has more than one count but fewer than ten. One junction end does not reproduce the germline sequence, and a read error may be involved. The chain combines TRBV20-1 with TRBJ2-3; D may be TRBD2 (6 bases). CDR1 is DFQATT and CDR2 is SNEGSKA in the germline V gene (reference sequence). The CDR3 has 18 amino acids. The DNA for the CDR3 is TGCAGTGCTTTTTCAGATGATTTGGGCGGGATCAGCACAAATACGCAGTATTTT. This translates into CSAFSDDLGGISTNTQYF.

This clonotype was counted a few times. V and J are TRBV30 and TRBJ2-3, with 13 bases identical to TRBD2. The CDR3 has 17 amino acids. Germline V gives CDR1 GTSNPN, CDR2 SVGIG (reference sequence). Trimming cost V 4 bases and J 4 bases; bases outside gene matches: 11. The CDR3 DNA reads as TGTGCCTGGAATAAGTTGAGGACTAGCGGGAGACCAGATACGCAGTATTTT. Amino acids: CAWNKLRTSGRPDTQYF.

This clonotype was found many times. V gene TRBV5-1 combines with J gene TRBJ2-1, with TRBD2 matching 8 bases. This CDR3 is 15 amino acids long. CDR1 and CDR2 (germline): SGHRS, YFSETQ. V was pared by 1 base and J by 9 bases, with 9 bases of the junction left unmatched. CDR3 amino acids: CASSLYREGGGEQFF. The CDR3, as DNA: TGCGCCAGCAGCTTGTATCGGGAGGGGGGTGGTGAGCAGTTCTTC. Filled out from reference TRBV5-1 and TRBJ2-1, the complete variable domain reads KAGVTQTPRYLIKTRGQQVTLSCSPISGHRSVSWYQQTPGQGLQFLFEYFSETQRNKGNFPGRFSGRQFSNSRSEMNVSTLELGDSALYLCASSLYREGGGEQFFGPGTRLTVL.

Many counts were recorded for this clonotype. The J gene is TRBJ2-1, the V gene TRBV7-9, with TRBD2 identical over 10 bases. Losses at the gene ends were 0 bases for V and 4 bases for J; bases not matched to a gene: 3. The CDR3 loop spans 16 amino acids. Looked up from germline, CDR1 is SEHNR and CDR2 is FQNEAQ (reference sequence). CDR3: CASSLAVAGGYNEQFF. CDR3 bases: TGTGCCAGCAGCTTAGCTGTAGCGGGAGGTTACAATGAGCAGTTCTTC.

The gene calls are TRBV20-1 and TRBJ2-7; 14 nucleotides match TRBD2. The CDR3 totals 17 residues. With 1 base clipped from V and 5 bases from J, the junction kept 10 bases outside the gene matches. Germline loops: CDR1 DFQATT, CDR2 SNEGSKA (reference sequence). CDR3 amino acids: CSARASGTSGSYHEQYF. The CDR3 region has the DNA TGCAGTGCTAGAGCTTCCGGGACTAGCGGGAGTTACCACGAGCAGTACTTC.

This clonotype was observed at least ten times. The CDR3 nucleotides are TGTGCCAGCAGCTTAGCGAGGGGGCTTGGGGTGAACACTGAAGCTTTCTTT. The encoded protein is CASSLARGLGVNTEAFF. The chain employs TRBV7-9 and TRBJ1-1; 7 nucleotides match TRBD1. Germline-derived CDR1 and CDR2 are SEHNR and FQNEAQ (reference sequence). J lost 0 bases, V lost 0 bases, and 7 bases had no gene match. The CDR3 runs to 17 residues.

The chain couples TRBV19 to TRBJ2-7; 9 bases are a match to TRBD2. The CDR3 has 16 amino acids. J gave up 4 bases and V 3 bases, and 10 bases lay outside the gene matches. From germline, CDR1 is LNHDA and CDR2 SQIVND (reference sequence). This CDR3 reads CASSIARASGTYEQYF. The CDR3 DNA follows: TGTGCCAGTAGTATCGCCCGAGCTAGCGGGACATACGAGCAGTACTTC. Filled out from reference TRBV19 and TRBJ2-7, the complete variable domain reads DGGITQSPKYLFRKEGQNVTLSCEQNLNHDAMYWYRQDPGQGLRLIYYSQIVNDFQKGDIAEGYSVSREKKESFPLTVTSAQKNPTAFYLCASSIARASGTYEQYFGPGTRLTVT.

The chain has TRBV7-9 and TRBJ2-1, with D unclear. The CDR3 loop spans 12 amino acids. CDR1 is SEHNR and CDR2 is FQNEAQ in the germline V gene (reference sequence). Trimming removed 3 bases at V and 6 bases at J, with 6 bases between. The CDR3, as DNA: TGTGCCAGCAGCTTTTACCCCAATGAGCAGTTCTTC. It codes for CASSFYPNEQFF.

V gene TRBV15 combines with J gene TRBJ2-5; D is unresolved. Between the trimmed V and J ends, which lost 1 base and 2 bases, there was a span of 8 bases. Looked up from germline, CDR1 is LNHNV and CDR2 is YYDKDF (reference sequence). This CDR3 is built from 14 residues. CDR3 sequence: CATSRVWVQETQYF. The CDR3 DNA follows: TGTGCCACCAGCAGAGTATGGGTTCAAGAGACCCAGTACTTC.

The chain combines TRBV7-9 with TRBJ2-1; weak D call: TRBD2 (5 bases). Germline-derived CDR1 and CDR2 are SEHNR and FQNEAQ (reference sequence). The CDR3 spans 15 residues. The V and J ends lost 6 bases and 1 base respectively, with 13 bases between them. The CDR3 region has the DNA TGTGCCAGCAGTACTAGTGGACGGTCCTACAATGAGCAGTTCTTC. This translates into CASSTSGRSYNEQFF. Variable domain in full (rest from reference TRBV7-9 and TRBJ2-1): DTGVSQNPRHKITKRGQNVTFRCDPISEHNRLYWYRQTLGQGPEFLTYFQNEAQLEKSRLLSDRFSAERPKGSFSTLEIQRTEQGDSAMYLCASSTSGRSYNEQFFGPGTRLTVL.

This clonotype came up many times. The chain recombines TRBV14 with TRBJ2-3, with 7 bases matching TRBD2. This CDR3 comprises 15 residues. With V trimmed by 4 bases and J by 2 bases, 6 bases remained unmatched. Germline V CDR1 and CDR2: SGHDN, FVKESK. The CDR3 sequence: CASSRGGRFTDTQYF. In DNA form, the CDR3 reads TGTGCCAGCAGCCGGGGGGGGAGATTCACAGATACGCAGTATTTT. Using reference TRBV14 and TRBJ2-3 for the parts outside the CDR3, the full variable domain is EAGVTQFPSHSVIEKGQTVTLRCDPISGHDNLYWYRRVMGKEIKFLLHFVKESKQDESGMPNNRFLAERTGGTYSTLKVQPAELEDSGVYFCASSRGGRFTDTQYFGPGTRLTVL.

The gene calls are TRBV2 and TRBJ2-3, with 7 bases fitting TRBD2. Per the germline V gene, CDR1 is SNHLY and CDR2 is FYNNEI. The V and J ends lost 8 bases and 6 bases, in that order; junction bases with no gene match: 5. The CDR3 loop spans 12 amino acids. CDR3 amino acids: CASGTMGDTQYF. CDR3 nucleotide sequence: TGTGCCAGCGGGACTATGGGCGATACGCAGTATTTT.

This clonotype was counted a few times. This rearrangement joins TRBV29-1 to TRBJ1-2; D is uncertain. V shed 0 bases and J shed 7 bases, with 12 bases lying between them. Germline loops: CDR1 SQVTM, CDR2 ANQGSEA. The CDR3 sequence is 13 residues long. This chain's CDR3 is CSVEDRIPGGYTF. CDR3 in DNA: TGCAGCGTTGAAGATCGGATACCGGGTGGCTACACCTTC.

This clonotype was counted only a few times. The chain recombines TRBV14 with TRBJ1-1; D is unresolved. CDR1 is SGHDN and CDR2 is FVKESK in the germline V gene. The CDR3 runs to 12 residues. Deletions cut 4 bases from V and 4 bases from J, with 7 bases between. The CDR3 spells CASSRWVTEAFF. CDR3 bases: TGTGCCAGCAGCCGCTGGGTCACTGAAGCTTTCTTT.

This clonotype was counted between two and nine times. V is TRBV18 and J is TRBJ2-6; D ambiguous. Trimming removed 0 bases from V and 0 bases from J, with 3 bases in between. Germline CDR1 reads KGHSH; CDR2 reads LQKENI. The CDR3 is 15 residues long. CDR3 DNA: TGTGCCAGCTCACCACCGAGCTCTGGGGCCAACGTCCTGACTTTC. Translation: CASSPPSSGANVLTF.

This clonotype has a handful of counts. The chain uses TRBV12-3 or TRBV12-4 and TRBJ1-2; 7 nucleotides agree with TRBD1. V lost 6 bases to trimming and J lost 4 bases; unmatched junction nucleotides: 5. The CDR3 totals 13 residues. As DNA, the CDR3 is TGTGCCAGCAGATCTCAGGGGGTCTATGGCTACACCTTC. It yields the protein CASRSQGVYGYTF.